The next 32 T cell receptor beta chains were all read from a single sample in a study of blood T cell repertoires in COVID-19. Assay used: immunoSEQ multiplex PCR; TCRdb lists only in-frame clones, some missing. The data hold roughly 200,000 clones, with more than 85% observed a single time. Sequencing was done on a sample of peripheral blood. The origin of the receptors is a woman in her forties or fifties with COVID-19, enrolled during active disease.

This chain uses TRBV11-2 with TRBJ2-6; 8 nucleotides align to TRBD1. After removal of 2 bases from V and 0 bases from J, the junction contained 6 bases not matched to a gene. The CDR3 consists of 18 residues. CDR1 is SGHAT, CDR2 FQNNGV, per germline. The CDR3 DNA sequence: TGTGCCAGCAGCTTAAGGGACAGGAGGTTCTCTGGGGCCAACGTCCTGACTTTC. Protein product: CASSLRDRRFSGANVLTF.

The chain is built from TRBV12-3 or TRBV12-4 and TRBJ2-7; 10 bases are shared with TRBD1. Losses at the gene ends were 5 bases for V and 5 bases for J; bases not matched to a gene: 3. The CDR3 has 13 amino acids. The CDR3 reads CASSGQGVHEQYF. The CDR3 nucleotides read TGTGCCAGCAGTGGACAGGGGGTCCACGAGCAGTACTTC.

The J gene is TRBJ1-3, the V gene TRBV7-9, with 7 bases identical to TRBD1. J gave up 2 bases and V 3 bases, and 10 bases lay outside the gene matches. Per germline, CDR1 SEHNR and CDR2 FQNEAQ (reference sequence). CDR3 size: 17 residues. CDR3 nucleotide sequence: TGTGCCAGCAGCTTCAGTGTGGGACAGAGGCCTGGAAACACCATATATTTT. It encodes CASSFSVGQRPGNTIYF.

This chain links TRBV6-5 with TRBJ1-5; no definite D call. Trimming removed 9 bases from V and 4 bases from J, with 7 bases in between. Germline V gene data show CDR1 as MNHEY and CDR2 as SVGAGI. The CDR3 loop spans 11 amino acids. The CDR3 region has the DNA TGTGCCAGTCGGGGTAATCAGCCCCAGCATTTT. This gives the protein CASRGNQPQHF.

The chain recombines TRBV7-2 with TRBJ2-1, with 8 bases identical to TRBD2. CDR1 and CDR2 from the germline V gene are SGHTA and FQGNSA. This CDR3 is 15 amino acids long. Losses at the gene ends were 1 base for V and 7 bases for J; bases not matched to a gene: 6. The CDR3 DNA sequence: TGTGCCAGCAGCTTAGTAGCGGGGCCGGGGAATGAGCAGTTCTTC. Protein sequence: CASSLVAGPGNEQFF.

This chain uses TRBV21-1 with TRBJ1-3; TRBD1 is the table's D call and was not checked against the DNA. TRBV21-1 is designated a pseudogene. The CDR3 has 16 amino acids. The CDR3 DNA follows: TGTGCCAGCAGCAAATTTCCCGACAGGGTTCGGAACACCATATATTTT. Translated, it gives CASSKFPDRVRNTIYF.

The chain recombines TRBV5-4 with TRBJ2-3, with a weak D call TRBD1 (6 bases). Germline CDR1 reads SGHNT; CDR2 reads YYREEE (reference sequence). V lost 10 bases to trimming and J lost 0 bases, with 15 bases between them. This CDR3 is built from 14 residues. This CDR3 is CAARGEISTDTQYF. As DNA, the CDR3 is TGTGCCGCCAGGGGAGAGATTAGCACAGATACGCAGTATTTT.

The genes are TRBV5-5 and TRBJ1-2; D is undetermined. Between the trimmed V and J ends, which lost 0 bases and 7 bases, there was a span of 7 bases. The CDR3 spans 12 residues. Per germline, CDR1 SGHKS and CDR2 YYEKEE (reference sequence). CDR3 nucleotide sequence: TGTGCCAGCAGCTTGGCGCTAGTTGGCTACACCTTC. It codes for CASSLALVGYTF. The variable domain in full, completed from reference TRBV5-5 and TRBJ1-2, reads DAGVTQSPTHLIKTRGQQVTLRCSPISGHKSVSWYQQVLGQGPQFIFQYYEKEERGRGNFPDRFSARQFPNYSSELNVNALLLGDSALYLCASSLALVGYTFGSGTRLTVV.

This chain joins TRBV2 and TRBJ1-2; TRBD1 aligns across 8 bases. V shed 0 bases, J shed 4 bases, and the junction held 10 bases outside the gene matches. Germline V gene data show CDR1 as SNHLY and CDR2 as FYNNEI. There are 17 residues in the CDR3. CDR3 loop: CASSEALRDRLLYGYTF. In nucleotides, the CDR3 is TGTGCCAGCAGTGAAGCGCTTCGGGACAGGCTTCTCTATGGCTACACCTTC.

The chain employs TRBV28 and TRBJ1-4; D remains ambiguous. Trimming pared 6 bases from V and 5 bases from J, leaving 7 bases between. Germline V CDR1 and CDR2: MDHEN, SYDVKM. The CDR3 length is 12 residues. The CDR3 region has the DNA TGTGCCAGCAGGTCGGGGAATGAAAAACTGTTTTTT. This codes for CASRSGNEKLFF.

This clone appeared a few times. V is TRBV28 and J is TRBJ1-6; no clear D gene. V lost 5 bases and J lost 7, with 12 bases in between. The CDR3 runs to 14 residues. The V gene's germline CDR1 is MDHEN and CDR2 SYDVKM. Here the CDR3 DNA reads TGTGCCAGCAGTCCGGGATTCTACAATTCACCCCTCCACTTT. Translation: CASSPGFYNSPLHF.

V and J are TRBV10-3 and TRBJ1-1, with D possibly TRBD1 on 5 matching bases. There are 11 residues in the CDR3. The germline gives CDR1 ENHRY, CDR2 SYGVKD. Trimming took off 4 bases at V and 11 bases at J, with 11 bases between the two ends. The CDR3 sequence is CAISVGGRAFF. The CDR3 nucleotides read TGTGCCATCAGTGTCGGGGGTCGGGCTTTCTTT.

The rearrangement links TRBV5-4 to TRBJ2-5; 7 positions agree with TRBD1. This CDR3 region has 15 residues. Germline V lookup: CDR1 SGHNT, CDR2 YYREEE (reference sequence). V shed 1 base, J shed 3 bases, and the junction held 6 bases outside the gene matches. The CDR3 region is CASSLLGGTKETQYF. DNA for the CDR3: TGTGCCAGCAGCTTGCTAGGGGGCACTAAAGAGACCCAGTACTTC. Full variable domain (rest looked up from reference TRBV5-4 and TRBJ2-5): ETGVTQSPTHLIKTRGQQVTLRCSSQSGHNTVSWYQQALGQGPQFIFQYYREEENGRGNFPPRFSGLQFPNYSSELNVNALELDDSALYLCASSLLGGTKETQYFGPGTRLLVL.

The V gene is TRBV30, the J gene TRBJ1-1; 8 nucleotides line up with TRBD1. This CDR3 is built from 13 residues. CDR1 and CDR2 from the germline V gene are GTSNPN and SVGIG (reference sequence). J gave up 7 bases and V 4 bases, and 8 bases lay outside the gene matches. The CDR3 spells CAWTMDREGEAFF. The CDR3 DNA sequence: TGTGCCTGGACCATGGACAGGGAAGGTGAAGCTTTCTTT. Full variable domain (missing parts from reference TRBV30 and TRBJ1-1): SQTIHQWPATLVQPVGSPLSLECTVEGTSNPNLYWYRQAAGRGLQLLFYSVGIGQISSEVPQNLSASRPQDRQFILSSKKLLLSDSGFYLCAWTMDREGEAFFGQGTRLTVV.

A single count supports this clone. The CDR3 here is CASSLQVNTEAFF. In nucleotides, the CDR3 is TGTGCCAGCAGCTTACAGGTTAACACTGAAGCTTTCTTT. The rearrangement uses TRBV3-1 (or the pseudogene TRBV3-2) and TRBJ1-1; D may be TRBD1 (5 bases). V lost 5 bases to trimming and J lost 2 bases, with 9 bases between them. In germline, CDR1 is LGHDT, CDR2 YNNKEL (reference sequence). This CDR3 contains 13 residues.

The chain combines TRBV11-2 with TRBJ2-1; 10 positions agree with TRBD1. Germline V gene lookup returns CDR1 SGHAT and CDR2 FQNNGV. The CDR3 length is 15 residues. Losses at the gene ends were 3 bases for V and 4 bases for J; bases not matched to a gene: 3. CDR3 in amino acids: CASSLGQGPYNEQFF. DNA of the CDR3: TGTGCCAGCAGCTTGGGACAGGGGCCTTACAATGAGCAGTTCTTC.

This chain uses TRBV19 with TRBJ2-3; 11 bases are shared with TRBD2. The CDR3 spans 18 residues. Per germline, CDR1 LNHDA and CDR2 SQIVND (reference sequence). Trimming at V came to 2 bases and at J to 8 bases, leaving 15 bases not matched to a gene. Written as DNA, the CDR3 is TGTGCCAGTAGTATACCCCCCCTGAGTAGCGGGGGGGCCCTTACGCAGTATTTT. It yields the protein CASSIPPLSSGGALTQYF.

The chain recombines TRBV5-1 with TRBJ1-1, with a possible D match to TRBD1 (5 bases). Deletions cut 4 bases from V and 2 bases from J, with 12 bases between. Germline values: CDR1 SGHRS, CDR2 YFSETQ. The CDR3 length is 14 residues. The CDR3, as DNA: TGCGCCAGCAGCGACAGTAGGGCTAACACTGAAGCTTTCTTT. The encoded protein is CASSDSRANTEAFF.

J is TRBJ2-2 and V is TRBV2; perhaps TRBD1 as D (5 bases). The CDR3 consists of 15 residues. The germline V and J ends were trimmed by 9 bases and 1 base, with 15 bases remaining between them. In germline, CDR1 is SNHLY, CDR2 FYNNEI. The CDR3 is CASSQVLQNTGELFF. In DNA, the CDR3 is TGTGCCAGTTCACAGGTTCTCCAGAACACCGGGGAGCTGTTTTTT.

This clone was detected only once. CDR3 sequence: CASSTAGTATRGYTF. Written as DNA, the CDR3 is TGTGCCAGCAGCACCGCCGGGACAGCCACTAGAGGGTACACCTTC. The chain couples TRBV7-2 to TRBJ1-2; 7 nucleotides align to TRBD1. The V and J ends lost 5 bases and 11 bases, in that order; junction bases with no gene match: 17. This CDR3 contains 15 residues. The germline V gene encodes CDR1 SGHTA and CDR2 FQGNSA. Based on the CDR3 plus reference TRBV7-2 and TRBJ1-2, the full variable domain is GAGVSQSPSNKVTEKGKDVELRCDPISGHTALYWYRQSLGQGLEFLIYFQGNSAPDKSGLPSDRFSAERTGGSVSTLTIQRTQQEDSAVYLCASSTAGTATRGYTFGSGTRLTVV.

The V and J genes are TRBV15 and TRBJ2-1; D perhaps matches TRBD1 (6 bases). CDR1 is LNHNV and CDR2 is YYDKDF in the germline V gene (reference sequence). Trimming removed 3 bases at V and 3 bases at J, with 12 bases between. This CDR3 is built from 15 residues. This CDR3 is CATSREPDSYNEQFF. CDR3 DNA: TGTGCCACCAGCAGGGAACCGGACAGCTACAATGAGCAGTTCTTC.

The CDR3 loop is CASSPIGQGWTEAFF. The DNA for the CDR3 is TGTGCCAGTAGTCCCATTGGGCAGGGGTGGACTGAAGCTTTCTTT. The rearrangement joins TRBV19 to TRBJ1-1, with D perhaps matching TRBD1 (6 bases). Germline lookup yields CDR1 LNHDA and CDR2 SQIVND (reference sequence). CDR3 length equals 15 residues. V was clipped by 5 bases and J by 5 bases, with 18 bases between them.

The chain links TRBV28 to TRBJ2-1; 8 bases match TRBD1. Unmatched junction bases numbered 6, after V lost 5 bases and J lost 9 bases. CDR1 MDHEN and CDR2 SYDVKM come from the germline V gene. The CDR3 is 13 amino acids. For the CDR3, the DNA is TGTGCCAGCAGTGGTCAGGGGGCGAGTGAGCAGTTCTTC. This sequence encodes CASSGQGASEQFF.

J is TRBJ1-2 and V is TRBV19; 12 bases match TRBD1. The V gene's germline CDR1 is LNHDA and CDR2 SQIVND (reference sequence). V was pared by 0 bases and J by 6 bases, with 5 bases of the junction left unmatched. CDR3 length equals 16 residues. The CDR3 region has the DNA TGTGCCAGTAGTATAGATACCGGGACAGGGGGCCATGGCTACACCTTC. Encoded protein: CASSIDTGTGGHGYTF.

The rearrangement joins TRBV14 to TRBJ2-2, with a possible D match to TRBD2 (6 bases). The CDR3 spans 15 residues. Germline CDR1 reads SGHDN; CDR2 reads FVKESK. V was shortened by 8 bases and J by 5 bases, with 18 bases between the two germline ends. CDR3 in DNA: TGTGCCAGCTCCCCCCGAGCCCGGGGGACCGGGGAGCTGTTTTTT. It yields the protein CASSPRARGTGELFF. Drawing the rest from reference TRBV14 and TRBJ2-2, the complete variable domain is EAGVTQFPSHSVIEKGQTVTLRCDPISGHDNLYWYRRVMGKEIKFLLHFVKESKQDESGMPNNRFLAERTGGTYSTLKVQPAELEDSGVYFCASSPRARGTGELFFGEGSRLTVL.

Here the CDR3 DNA reads TGTGCCTGGAGTGAAGGGGCTGGGGCCAACGTCCTGACTTTC. Translating it yields CAWSEGAGANVLTF. The rearrangement joins TRBV30 to TRBJ2-6; TRBD1 is a possible D gene (5 bases). This CDR3 is built from 14 residues. Deletions cut 1 base from V and 2 bases from J, with 6 bases between. The germline V gene has CDR1 GTSNPN and CDR2 SVGIG (reference sequence).

The chain combines TRBV5-1 with TRBJ2-1; TRBD2 matches 10 bases. This CDR3 has 15 residues. Looked up from germline, CDR1 is SGHRS and CDR2 is YFSETQ. With 3 bases clipped from V and 4 bases from J, the junction kept 4 bases outside the gene matches. CDR3 loop: CASSSSGGDYNEQFF. The CDR3 DNA is TGCGCCAGCAGCTCTAGCGGGGGAGATTACAATGAGCAGTTCTTC.

This CDR3 reads CASTPGGGISNEQYV. CDR3 in DNA: TGTGCCAGCACCCCGGGGGGCGGGATCTCGAACGAGCAGTACGTC. The rearrangement uses TRBV6-5 and TRBJ2-7; weak D call: TRBD2 (7 bases). This CDR3 is built from 15 residues. Germline CDR1 and CDR2: MNHEY and SVGAGI. Trimming took 7 bases from V and 5 from J, leaving 21 bases between them.

The chain links TRBV4-3 to TRBJ2-3; D possibly corresponds to TRBD2 (5 bases). The CDR3 has 15 amino acids. In germline, CDR1 is LGHNA, CDR2 YSLEER. Trimming took 4 bases from V and 4 from J, leaving 15 bases between them. CDR3 loop: CASSLTGVGADTQYF. The CDR3 DNA is TGCGCCAGCAGCCTGACTGGGGTCGGGGCAGATACGCAGTATTTT.

V is TRBV3-1 (or the pseudogene TRBV3-2) and J is TRBJ1-5, with 8 bases identical to TRBD1. The J segment lost 8 bases and the V segment lost 5 bases, leaving 5 bases of the junction unmatched. Looked up from germline, CDR1 is LGHDT and CDR2 is YNNKEL (reference sequence). The CDR3 covers 13 residues. Written as DNA, the CDR3 is TGTGCCAGCAGCACGGGACAGGCTAAGCCCCAGCATTTT. Protein: CASSTGQAKPQHF.

The V call is TRBV27, the J call TRBJ1-2, with a tentative D call TRBD1 (5 bases). The CDR3 totals 18 residues. Per germline, CDR1 MNHEY and CDR2 SMNVEV (reference sequence). V shed 3 bases and J shed 0 bases, with 20 bases lying between them. CDR3 residues: CASSFRTNRRTSNYGYTF. DNA of the CDR3: TGTGCCAGCAGTTTCAGGACCAACCGACGGACATCTAACTATGGCTACACCTTC.

The genes are TRBV11-2 and TRBJ2-1; TRBD2 matches at 10 bases. Germline values: CDR1 SGHAT, CDR2 FQNNGV. V lost 3 bases, J lost 4 bases, and 6 bases stayed unmatched. CDR3 length: 16 residues. In DNA form, the CDR3 reads TGTGCCAGCAGCTTGGGGAATAGCGGGGGGTACAATGAGCAGTTCTTC. Translating gives CASSLGNSGGYNEQFF.